The rows below give T cell receptor beta chains drawn from one sample of a study of Ad26.COV2.S vaccination and SARS-CoV-2 variants. This table comes from immunoSEQ multiplex PCR, and its TCRdb copy is limited to in-frame clones, with some not included. This table has some 350,000 clones, about nine tenths appearing once. Sequenced here: peripheral blood, sampled in a trial of Ad26.COV2.S vaccine versus placebo. These receptors originate from a person aged 18-60 years who received the Ad26.COV2.S COVID-19 vaccine or a placebo. The CDR3 runs from the conserved cysteine through the conserved F or W. The D gene is left open where the match is weak. Some rows have no size entry. The others give once, few or many, or a class for an expanded clone.

CDR3aa,CDR3nt,j_gene,d_gene,abundance,v_gene
CASSRMGVGTGELFF,TGTGCCAGCTCCCGAATGGGGGTGGGGACCGGGGAGCTGTTTTTT,TRBJ2-2,.,.,TRBV7-6
CASSTGMETEAFF,TGTGCCAGCAGTACGGGGATGGAAACTGAAGCTTTCTTT,TRBJ1-1,.,.,TRBV6-5
CASTPYTGNTEAFF,TGTGCCAGTACCCCATACACAGGGAACACTGAAGCTTTCTTT,TRBJ1-1,.,.,TRBV6-5
CASSLGTGGDFYEQYF,TGTGCCAGCAGCTTAGGCACAGGGGGCGATTTTTACGAGCAGTACTTC,TRBJ2-7,TRBD1,.,TRBV13
CASGSPGPGGYEQYF,TGTGCTAGTGGTTCTCCCGGGCCGGGAGGCTACGAGCAGTACTTC,TRBJ2-7,TRBD2,once,TRBV12-5
CSAGPQDTQYF,TGCAGTGCGGGGCCACAAGATACGCAGTATTTT,TRBJ2-3,.,.,TRBV20-1
CASGGTGVGEDTQYF,TGCGCCAGCGGAGGGACAGGGGTCGGTGAGGATACGCAGTATTTT,TRBJ2-3,TRBD1,.,TRBV10-1
CASSLVAGALNEQFF,TGTGCCAGCAGCTTAGTAGCGGGAGCTCTTAATGAGCAGTTCTTC,TRBJ2-1,TRBD2,.,TRBV7-7
CASSIGRWGGVTSGGMIKHNEQFF,TGTGCCAGTAGTATAGGACGGTGGGGAGGCGTAACTAGCGGGGGGATGATAAAGCACAATGAGCAGTTCTTC,TRBJ2-1,TRBD2,many,TRBV19
CASRVGLAFTDTQYF,TGTGCCAGCAGAGTGGGACTAGCGTTCACAGATACGCAGTATTTT,TRBJ2-3,TRBD2,.,TRBV5-5